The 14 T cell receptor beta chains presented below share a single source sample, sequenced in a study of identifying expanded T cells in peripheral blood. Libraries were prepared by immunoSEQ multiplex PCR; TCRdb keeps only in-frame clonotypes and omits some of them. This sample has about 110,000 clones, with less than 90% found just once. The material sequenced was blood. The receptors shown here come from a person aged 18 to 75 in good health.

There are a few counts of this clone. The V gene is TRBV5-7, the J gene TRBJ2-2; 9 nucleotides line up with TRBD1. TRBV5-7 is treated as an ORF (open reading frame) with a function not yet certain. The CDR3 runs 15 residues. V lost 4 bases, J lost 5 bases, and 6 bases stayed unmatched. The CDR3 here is CASSLAGTGTGELFF. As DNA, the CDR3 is TGTGCCAGCAGCCTGGCGGGGACAGGGACCGGGGAGCTGTTTTTT.

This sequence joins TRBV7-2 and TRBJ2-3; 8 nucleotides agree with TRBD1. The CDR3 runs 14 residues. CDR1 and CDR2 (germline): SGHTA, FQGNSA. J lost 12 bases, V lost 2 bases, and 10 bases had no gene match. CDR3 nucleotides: TGTGCCAGCAGCTTACTAGGACAGGGTTCCGCACAGTATTTT. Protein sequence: CASSLLGQGSAQYF.

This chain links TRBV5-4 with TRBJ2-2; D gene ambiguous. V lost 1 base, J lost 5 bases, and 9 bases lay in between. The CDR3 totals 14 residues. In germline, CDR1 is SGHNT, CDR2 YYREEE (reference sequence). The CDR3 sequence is CASSLQPRTGELFF. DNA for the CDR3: TGTGCCAGCAGCTTGCAGCCGAGGACCGGGGAGCTGTTTTTT.

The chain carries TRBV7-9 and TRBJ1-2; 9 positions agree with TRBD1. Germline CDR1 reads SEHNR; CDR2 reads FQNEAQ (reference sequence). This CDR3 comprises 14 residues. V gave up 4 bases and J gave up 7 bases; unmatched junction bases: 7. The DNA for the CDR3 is TGTGCCAGCAGCTCAGGGACAGGGACTGGTGGCTACACCTTC. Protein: CASSSGTGTGGYTF.

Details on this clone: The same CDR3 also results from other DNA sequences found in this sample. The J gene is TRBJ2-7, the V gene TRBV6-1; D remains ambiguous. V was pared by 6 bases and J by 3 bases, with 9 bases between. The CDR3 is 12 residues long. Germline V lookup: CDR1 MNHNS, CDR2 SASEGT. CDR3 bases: TGTGCCAGCAGGGACGGCTACTACGAGCAGTACTTC. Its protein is CASRDGYYEQYF.

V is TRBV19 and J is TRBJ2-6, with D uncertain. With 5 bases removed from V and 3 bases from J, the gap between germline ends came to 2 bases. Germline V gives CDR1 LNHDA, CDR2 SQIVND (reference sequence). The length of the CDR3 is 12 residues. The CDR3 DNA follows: TGTGCCAGTAGTTTTGGGGCCAACGTCCTGACTTTC. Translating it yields CASSFGANVLTF.

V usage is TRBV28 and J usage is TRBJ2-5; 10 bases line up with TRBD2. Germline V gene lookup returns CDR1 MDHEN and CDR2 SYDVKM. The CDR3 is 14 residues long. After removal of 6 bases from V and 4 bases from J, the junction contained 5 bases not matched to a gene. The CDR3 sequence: CASRSSGRGETQYF. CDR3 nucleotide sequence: TGTGCCAGCAGGTCAAGCGGGAGGGGAGAGACCCAGTACTTC. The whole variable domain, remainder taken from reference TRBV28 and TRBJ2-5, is DVKVTQSSRYLVKRTGEKVFLECVQDMDHENMFWYRQDPGLGLRLIYFSYDVKMKEKGDIPEGYSVSREKKERFSLILESASTNQTSMYLCASRSSGRGETQYFGPGTRLLVL.

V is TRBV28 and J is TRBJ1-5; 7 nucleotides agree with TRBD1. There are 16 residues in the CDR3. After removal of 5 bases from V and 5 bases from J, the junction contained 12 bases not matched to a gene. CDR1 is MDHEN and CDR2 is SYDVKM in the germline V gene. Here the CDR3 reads CASSDTSGQIYQPQHF. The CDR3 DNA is TGTGCCAGCAGTGACACCTCGGGACAGATTTATCAGCCCCAGCATTTT.

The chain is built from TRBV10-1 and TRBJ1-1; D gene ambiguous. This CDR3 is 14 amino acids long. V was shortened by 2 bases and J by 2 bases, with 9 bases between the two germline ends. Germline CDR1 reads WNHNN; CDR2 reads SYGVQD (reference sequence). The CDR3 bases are TGCGCCAGCAGTGAGCAGGCCGGCAACACTGAAGCTTTCTTT. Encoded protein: CASSEQAGNTEAFF.

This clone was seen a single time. CDR3 bases: TGTGCCAGCAGTGACGACAGAGTCTATGGCTACACCTTC. It is translated as CASSDDRVYGYTF. The rearrangement joins TRBV2 to TRBJ1-2; tentative D call: TRBD1 (5 bases). The V and J ends lost 3 bases and 4 bases respectively, with 9 bases between them. The CDR3 is made up of 13 amino acids. From germline, CDR1 is SNHLY and CDR2 FYNNEI. The full variable domain, with the rest looked up from reference TRBV2 and TRBJ1-2, is EPEVTQTPSHQVTQMGQEVILRCVPISNHLYFYWYRQILGQKVEFLVSFYNNEISEKSEIFDDQFSVERPDGSNFTLKIRSTKLEDSAMYFCASSDDRVYGYTFGSGTRLTVV.

The CDR3 sequence: CASSLAGGQETQYF. Written as DNA, the CDR3 is TGTGCCAGCAGCTTAGCAGGTGGCCAAGAGACCCAGTACTTC. The chain combines TRBV11-2 with TRBJ2-5; D is undetermined. The CDR3 totals 14 residues. V lost 1 base to trimming and J lost 1 base, with 7 bases between them. Germline lookup yields CDR1 SGHAT and CDR2 FQNNGV.

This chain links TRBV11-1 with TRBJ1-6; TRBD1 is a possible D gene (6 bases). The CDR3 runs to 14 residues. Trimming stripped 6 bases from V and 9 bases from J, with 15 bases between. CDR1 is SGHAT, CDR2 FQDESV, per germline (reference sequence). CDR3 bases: TGTGCCAGCAGAAGGACAGACGATACTTCACCCCTCCACTTT. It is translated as CASRRTDDTSPLHF.

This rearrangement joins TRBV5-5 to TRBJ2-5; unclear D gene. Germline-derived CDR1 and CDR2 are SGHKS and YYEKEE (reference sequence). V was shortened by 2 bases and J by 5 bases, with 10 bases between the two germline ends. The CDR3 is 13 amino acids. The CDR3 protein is CASSLIQTETQYF. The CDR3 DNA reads TGTGCCAGCAGCTTAATACAGACGGAGACCCAGTACTTC.

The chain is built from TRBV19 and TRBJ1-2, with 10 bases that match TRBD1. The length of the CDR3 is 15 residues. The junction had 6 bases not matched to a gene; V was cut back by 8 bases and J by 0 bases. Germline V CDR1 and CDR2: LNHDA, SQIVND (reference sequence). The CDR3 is CASGDRGLANYGYTF. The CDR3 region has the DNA TGTGCCAGTGGAGACAGGGGGCTGGCTAACTATGGCTACACCTTC.